A selection of T cell receptor beta chains follows, all from one sample in a study of PD-1 blockade in classical Hodgkin lymphoma. Sequenced by immunoSEQ multiplex PCR; TCRdb stores in-frame clones only, minus some. The sample holds some 4,600 clones; 67% are singletons and the top ten take approximately 27%. Sequenced material: peripheral blood mononuclear cells (PBMCs), taken before the fourth cycle of nivolumab. All receptors derive from a human donor with classical Hodgkin lymphoma. Each CDR3 is given with its conserved first and last residue. A D gene is named only where the DNA matches it firmly. The size of a clone is reported for some rows only, either as once, few or many, or as a class for expanded clones.

clone_size,d_call,j_call,v_call,cdr3_nt,cdr3_aa
.,.,TRBJ1-2,TRBV15,TGTGCCACCAGCAGAGAACGGGGGCGTAGTATGGGTGGCTACACCTTC,CATSRERGRSMGGYTF
.,TRBD2,TRBJ2-1,TRBV7-2,TGTGCCAGCCTCGGCGGGAGGTCCTACAATGAGCAGTTCTTC,CASLGGRSYNEQFF
.,.,TRBJ2-7,TRBV27,TGTGCCAGCAGTTTACCCGGCGCAGGGTCCTACGAGCAGTACTTC,CASSLPGAGSYEQYF
.,.,TRBJ2-7,TRBV27,TGTGCCAGCCGCCGGGGTAACGAGCAGTACTTC,CASRRGNEQYF
.,.,TRBJ2-4,TRBV28,TGTGCCACCTACGGTATTACCAAAAACATTCAGTACTTC,CATYGITKNIQYF
.,TRBD1,TRBJ1-6,TRBV7-2,TGTGCCAGCAGCTTAGTGGGGACAGGGAATTCACCCCTCCACTTT,CASSLVGTGNSPLHF
few,.,TRBJ1-1,TRBV30,TGTGCCTGGACACAGGGTCGGGGATTGAACACTGAAGCTTTCTTT,CAWTQGRGLNTEAFF
.,.,TRBJ2-1,TRBV6-5,TGTGCCAGCAGTTACCATACTACAGGGAAGGCTGAGCAGTTCTTC,CASSYHTTGKAEQFF
.,TRBD2,TRBJ2-7,TRBV27,TGTGCCAGCAGTGCAAATGGGAGGGACGAGCAGTACTTC,CASSANGRDEQYF
medium-sized,.,TRBJ2-7,TRBV10-3,TGTGCCATCCGGGGGCCTACCTACGAGCAGTACTTC,CAIRGPTYEQYF
few,.,TRBJ1-6,TRBV4-1,TGCGCCAGCAGCCGCACGAATGAAGCGTCACCCCTCCACTTT,CASSRTNEASPLHF
.,TRBD1,TRBJ2-3,TRBV7-9,TGTGCCAGCAACCTAGGGACAGCCGGACCTAGCACAGATACGCAGTATTTT,CASNLGTAGPSTDTQYF
.,TRBD2,TRBJ2-1,TRBV18,TGTGCCAGCTCACCATTGCGGGAGAGGTATAACAATGAGCAGTTCTTC,CASSPLRERYNNEQFF
.,.,TRBJ2-7,TRBV11-3,TGTGCCAGCAGCCACGGCGAGGACTACGAGCAGTACTTC,CASSHGEDYEQYF
.,.,TRBJ2-5,TRBV7-9,TGTGCCAGCAGCTCTAGGGAGTACCAAGAGACCCAGTACTTC,CASSSREYQETQYF
.,.,TRBJ2-3,TRBV15,TGTGCCACCAGCAAAAGCACAGATACGCAGTATTTT,CATSKSTDTQYF
.,TRBD2,TRBJ2-7,TRBV28,TGTGCCAGCAGGTCTAGCGGGAGTCTGTACGAGCAGTACTTC,CASRSSGSLYEQYF
.,.,TRBJ1-1,TRBV29-1,TGCAGCGCGTGGGGGGAGGTGGGCACTGAAGCTTTCTTT,CSAWGEVGTEAFF
few,.,TRBJ1-1,TRBV6-1,TGTGCCAGCAGTGCCACGGGGTACATGGCTGAAGCTTTCTTT,CASSATGYMAEAFF
.,.,TRBJ2-3,TRBV19,TGTGCCAGTAGTATATCCGGGGTCACATTTAGCACAGATACGCAGTATTTT,CASSISGVTFSTDTQYF
.,.,TRBJ1-6,TRBV25-1,TGTGCCAGCAGTGAATCGGGACGTAGGTCCTATAATTCACCCCTCCACTTT,CASSESGRRSYNSPLHF
once,TRBD1,TRBJ2-1,TRBV18,TGTGCCAGCTCACTTTTTTCCCAGGGGGTTATGAGCTCCTACAATGAGCAGTTCTTC,CASSLFSQGVMSSYNEQFF
.,.,TRBJ1-3,TRBV19,TGTGCCGCCCGACGGGACCTGTACACTGGAAACACCATATATTTT,CAARRDLYTGNTIYF
.,.,TRBJ1-2,TRBV30,TGTGCATGGGGGGGCCAAGGACCCTATGGCTACACCTTC,CAWGGQGPYGYTF
.,.,TRBJ2-3,TRBV27,TGTGCCAGCAGTACCCAACTCAACACAGATACGCAGTATTTT,CASSTQLNTDTQYF
.,TRBD1,TRBJ2-7,TRBV19,TGTGCCAGTAGTATCTTGGGACAGAGTAGCGACGAGCAGTACTTC,CASSILGQSSDEQYF
.,.,TRBJ2-7,TRBV4-1,TGCGCCAGCAGCCAAGATTTTCTAGGGAACGAGCAGTACTTC,CASSQDFLGNEQYF
.,.,TRBJ2-6,TRBV28,TGTGCCAGCAGCTTCCCTGCTGGGGCCAACGTCCTGACTTTC,CASSFPAGANVLTF
.,TRBD2,TRBJ2-3,TRBV11-2,TGTGCCAGCAGCTCTAGCGGGAGGAGTACAGATACGCAGTATTTT,CASSSSGRSTDTQYF
.,.,TRBJ2-3,TRBV5-5,TGTGCCAGCAGGCGGAGCCAGGCCACAGATACGCAGTATTTT,CASRRSQATDTQYF
.,.,TRBJ2-1,TRBV5-4,TGTGCCAGCAGCTTGAGCGGAATCTACAATGAGCAGTTCTTC,CASSLSGIYNEQFF
few,.,TRBJ1-5,TRBV5-1,TGCGCCAGCAGTCCCAGGACGGGAGGAAGCAATCAGCCCCAGCATTTT,CASSPRTGGSNQPQHF
few,.,TRBJ2-7,TRBV28,TGTGCCAGCAGTTTGCAGCGGACCTCCTACGAGCAGTACTTC,CASSLQRTSYEQYF
.,TRBD2,TRBJ2-7,TRBV9,TGTGCCAGCAGCGTAGGGGAGGGCAGACCCTACGAGCAGTACTTC,CASSVGEGRPYEQYF
.,.,TRBJ1-3,TRBV5-1,TGCGCCAGCAGCTTGGTTCCCCCGAACCTCTCTGGAAACACCATATATTTT,CASSLVPPNLSGNTIYF
few,.,TRBJ2-5,TRBV11-2,TGTGCCAGCAGCTCCCACCTGGGGCCGGGCTCGACCGCCCAGTACTTC,CASSSHLGPGSTAQYF
medium-sized,.,TRBJ2-1,TRBV15,TGTGCCACCAGCCGGGACGGATACAATGAGCAGTTCTTC,CATSRDGYNEQFF
.,TRBD2,TRBJ2-1,TRBV18,TGTGCCAGCTCCCGGACTAGCGGGGCCTACAATGAGCAGTTCTTC,CASSRTSGAYNEQFF
.,.,TRBJ2-1,TRBV28,TGTGCCAGCATGAGGGGGGGCAGTCCCTCCTACAATGAGCAGTTCTTC,CASMRGGSPSYNEQFF
once,.,TRBJ1-4,TRBV29-1,TGCGGGGGGGTTTTGGCTAATGAAAAACTGTTTTTT,CGGVLANEKLFF
.,TRBD1,TRBJ1-2,TRBV7-2,TGTGCCAGCAGCGAAGACAGGGGGCGCTACTATGGCTACACCTTC,CASSEDRGRYYGYTF
.,.,TRBJ2-7,TRBV7-2,TGTGCCAGCAGCTTAGCCGACAGATTTTACGAGCAGTACTTC,CASSLADRFYEQYF
once,TRBD2,TRBJ2-1,TRBV19,TGTGCCAGTAGTACGGGATCCGGGACTAGCCTCAATGAGCAGTTCTTC,CASSTGSGTSLNEQFF
few,.,TRBJ2-2,TRBV5-4,TGTGCCAGCAGCTTGCGCACTCGTAGCGGAAACACCGGGGAGCTGTTTTTT,CASSLRTRSGNTGELFF
.,.,TRBJ2-1,TRBV11-2,TGTGCCAGCAGCTTAGGGAAGCATGAGCAGTTCTTC,CASSLGKHEQFF
.,.,TRBJ2-1,TRBV15,TGTGCCACCAGCACCTCACAGGGGCTAGCGGTCAATGAGCAGTTCTTC,CATSTSQGLAVNEQFF
.,TRBD2,TRBJ2-3,TRBV9,TGTGCCAGCAGCGTAGGGGCGGGAGCCATCACAGATACGCAGTATTTT,CASSVGAGAITDTQYF
.,TRBD2,TRBJ2-1,TRBV7-2,TGTGCCAGCAGCGACGCGGGACTAGCGGGCATTGAGCAGTTCTTC,CASSDAGLAGIEQFF
.,TRBD1,TRBJ2-7,TRBV28,TGTGCCAGCAGTTTCCCTCTGGGGGGAGGGGGGACAGGGAAGCCCTACGAGCAGTACTTC,CASSFPLGGGGTGKPYEQYF
medium-sized,TRBD1,TRBJ1-4,TRBV4-2,TGTGCCAGCACAACGGGGGACAGGGGGAATGAAAAACTGTTTTTT,CASTTGDRGNEKLFF
.,.,TRBJ2-1,TRBV28,TGTGCCAGCAGTTTTTCGACAGTCTACAATGAGCAGTTCTTC,CASSFSTVYNEQFF